The 3 T cell receptor beta chains presented below share a single source sample, sequenced in a study of OX40 agonist ivuxolimab in advanced cancers. Using immunoSEQ multiplex PCR, the repertoire was profiled, and TCRdb retains in-frame clones only, with some absent. The sample yields 20,000 to 25,000 clones, 65% to 90% seen once. The material was CD4+ or CD8+ T cells sorted from blood, obtained in a trial of the OX40 agonist ivuxolimab. These receptors were obtained from an adult with an advanced solid tumor such as melanoma, head and neck, liver or kidney cancer.

The chain links TRBV6-5 to TRBJ2-4; 10 nucleotides line up with TRBD1. The CDR3 is 15 residues long. Trimming took 6 bases from V and 8 from J; bases not matched to a gene: 10. From germline, CDR1 is MNHEY and CDR2 SVGAGI. The CDR3 region is CASSQTGGGWDIQYF. DNA for the CDR3: TGTGCCAGCAGCCAGACAGGGGGCGGGTGGGACATTCAGTACTTC.

The CDR3: CASSERSGGPNTGELFF. The CDR3 bases are TGTGCCAGCAGTGAGCGGTCAGGGGGTCCGAACACCGGGGAGCTGTTTTTT. The chain recombines TRBV6-4 with TRBJ2-2; 7 bases fit TRBD1. Germline CDR1 is MRHNA and CDR2 is SNTAGT. The trim removed 3 bases at V and 0 bases at J, leaving 7 bases unmatched. The CDR3 consists of 17 residues.

The rearrangement joins TRBV7-3 to TRBJ2-1; maybe TRBD1 (7 bases). The CDR3 totals 15 residues. The V end lost 1 base, the J end lost 6 bases, and 13 bases lay between the germline ends. Germline values: CDR1 SGHTA, CDR2 FQGTGA. CDR3 sequence: CASSLIAGGGNEQFF. The CDR3 DNA reads as TGTGCCAGCAGCTTAATTGCAGGGGGAGGCAATGAGCAGTTCTTC.